This entry lists 14 T cell receptor beta chains sequenced from one sample in a study of blood T cell repertoires in COVID-19. Data came from immunoSEQ multiplex PCR; TCRdb stores just in-frame clones and leaves some out. Of some 80,000 clones listed, more than 70% are singletons. Specimen: peripheral blood. The receptors were gathered from a human donor in a cohort sampled during active COVID-19.

J is TRBJ1-5 and V is TRBV3-1 (or the pseudogene TRBV3-2); D possibly corresponds to TRBD1 (6 bases). Germline loops: CDR1 LGHDT, CDR2 YNNKEL (reference sequence). V gave up 2 bases and J gave up 5 bases, with 10 bases separating them. The length of the CDR3 is 14 residues. CDR3 sequence reads: CASSQRDNYQPQHF. CDR3 DNA sequence: TGTGCCAGCAGCCAACGGGACAACTATCAGCCCCAGCATTTT.

V is TRBV9 and J is TRBJ2-7; no clear D gene. CDR1 is SGDLS, CDR2 YYNGEE, per germline. The CDR3 runs 13 residues. The germline V and J ends were trimmed by 0 bases and 4 bases, with 8 bases remaining between them. The CDR3 bases are TGTGCCAGCAGCGTAGGAGTCGGGTACGAGCAGTACTTC. Amino acid sequence: CASSVGVGYEQYF.

This clone showed up just once. V gene TRBV9 combines with J gene TRBJ2-1, with 8 bases aligning to TRBD2. Trimming cost V 0 bases and J 5 bases; bases outside gene matches: 7. Germline loops: CDR1 SGDLS, CDR2 YYNGEE. The CDR3 is 16 amino acids. The CDR3 region is CASSVGPAGVNNEQFF. CDR3 coding DNA: TGTGCCAGCAGCGTAGGTCCAGCGGGGGTGAACAATGAGCAGTTCTTC.

Written as DNA, the CDR3 is TGTGCCAGCAGCTCCCAGGGTCAGTCCTACGAGCAGTACTTC. Its translation is CASSSQGQSYEQYF. The gene calls are TRBV5-4 and TRBJ2-7; D possibly corresponds to TRBD1 (5 bases). This CDR3 contains 14 residues. V was shortened by 3 bases and J by 1 base, with 11 bases between the two germline ends. CDR1 is SGHNT, CDR2 YYREEE, per germline (reference sequence).

This chain joins TRBV5-6 and TRBJ2-5; D possibly corresponds to TRBD2 (6 bases). The CDR3 has 15 amino acids. Germline V lookup: CDR1 SGHDT, CDR2 YYEEEE. Trimming cost V 0 bases and J 5 bases, with 14 bases left between them. CDR3 nucleotides: TGTGCCAGCAGCTTGGGCTCAGGAGGGCGTGAGACCCAGTACTTC. This sequence encodes CASSLGSGGRETQYF.

The genes are TRBV5-6 and TRBJ2-7, with TRBD2 as a possible D gene (6 bases). This CDR3 has 14 residues. CDR1 and CDR2 from the germline V gene are SGHDT and YYEEEE. Trimming pared 1 base from V and 3 bases from J, leaving 11 bases between. Written as DNA, the CDR3 is TGTGCCAGCAGCTTGACGGACTACCTCTACGAGCAGTACTTC. Protein: CASSLTDYLYEQYF.

The genes are TRBV7-2 and TRBJ1-4, with TRBD1 matching 9 bases. J was trimmed by 7 bases and V by 4 bases; bases with no gene match: 4. The CDR3 has 14 residues. Germline V gene sequence: CDR1 SGHTA, CDR2 FQGNSA. In nucleotides, the CDR3 is TGTGCCAGCAGCTCGGACAGGGGAGGTGAAAAACTGTTTTTT. It specifies CASSSDRGGEKLFF.

This rearrangement joins TRBV9 to TRBJ2-1; 10 nucleotides agree with TRBD2. In germline, CDR1 is SGDLS, CDR2 YYNGEE. Unmatched junction bases numbered 8, after V lost 0 bases and J lost 8 bases. This CDR3 comprises 16 residues. The CDR3 sequence is CASSVDPAGGGYEQFF. The CDR3 coding sequence is TGTGCCAGCAGCGTAGATCCAGCGGGAGGGGGATATGAGCAGTTCTTC. The entire variable domain, with the rest obtained from reference TRBV9 and TRBJ2-1, is as follows: DSGVTQTPKHLITATGQRVTLRCSPRSGDLSVYWYQQSLDQGLQFLIQYYNGEERAKGNILERFSAQQFPDLHSELNLSSLELGDSALYFCASSVDPAGGGYEQFFGPGTRLTVL.

This chain connects TRBV27 to TRBJ1-4, with TRBD1 matching 10 bases. J lost 7 bases, V lost 6 bases, and 5 bases had no gene match. Germline V lookup: CDR1 MNHEY, CDR2 SMNVEV (reference sequence). The CDR3 has 14 amino acids. The DNA of the CDR3 is TGTGCCAGCAGCGGGACAGGGGTTGCTGAAAAACTGTTTTTT. Protein sequence: CASSGTGVAEKLFF.

The chain is built from TRBV28 and TRBJ2-3, with 7 bases that match TRBD1. V shed 3 bases and J 1 base; nucleotides not matched to a gene: 10. Per the germline V gene, CDR1 is MDHEN and CDR2 is SYDVKM. This CDR3 contains 17 residues. The CDR3 reads CASSFRRSTGRTDTQYF. In nucleotides, the CDR3 is TGTGCCAGCAGTTTTCGGCGCTCGACAGGGCGCACAGATACGCAGTATTTT.

Points on this clone: The same CDR3 is also encoded by other DNA sequences in this sample. The CDR3 is CASREAETQYF. CDR3 DNA sequence: TGCGCCAGCAGGGAGGCAGAGACCCAGTACTTC. The chain uses TRBV5-1 and TRBJ2-5; a weak D match, TRBD2 (5 bases). The CDR3 has 11 residues. V was shortened by 5 bases and J by 4 bases, with 6 bases between the two germline ends. Looked up from germline, CDR1 is SGHRS and CDR2 is YFSETQ.

This clone was counted a few times. The chain carries TRBV4-2 and TRBJ2-7; perhaps TRBD2 as D (6 bases). The germline V and J ends were trimmed by 1 base and 0 bases, with 13 bases remaining between them. Germline V gene lookup returns CDR1 LGHNA and CDR2 YNFKEQ. The CDR3 is 16 residues long. CDR3: CASSQGLALSSYEQYF. DNA of the CDR3: TGTGCCAGCAGCCAAGGGCTAGCGCTGAGCTCCTACGAGCAGTACTTC.

The V call is TRBV2, the J call TRBJ1-5; a weak D match, TRBD1 (5 bases). From germline, CDR1 is SNHLY and CDR2 FYNNEI. V was shortened by 4 bases and J by 7 bases, with 17 bases between the two germline ends. This CDR3 is built from 15 residues. The CDR3 coding sequence is TGTGCCAGCAGTGTAGGAGCAGGGTTTGGACAGCCCCAGCATTTT. It yields the protein CASSVGAGFGQPQHF.

The chain carries TRBV4-3 and TRBJ1-4; TRBD1 matches 8 bases. CDR3 length: 14 amino acids. Germline lookup yields CDR1 LGHNA and CDR2 YSLEER. With V trimmed by 1 base and J by 7 bases, 2 bases remained unmatched. DNA of the CDR3: TGCGCCAGCAGCCAAGGGACAGGGACTGAAAAACTGTTTTTT. Protein: CASSQGTGTEKLFF.